The present TCR beta chain was sequenced within a study of technical replicates of blood from several donors (dated by TCRdb to about 2017). Concerning this clone: Its antigen is unknown. Per-base quality was not reported, and no clone a single base away is much larger than it.

The library was generated by the immunoSEQ multiplex PCR assay. The source is immuneACCESS, and TCRdb retained only in-frame sequences with V and J called. Part of the clones is not carried over; for the studies checked, unresolved V genes explain less than half of this, and the remainder is unexplained. In all, the sample holds around 64,000 clones, and about 93% of those were seen once. About 4.4% of the sample lies in the top ten. From a lookup of the germline V gene (reference sequence), CDR1 and CDR2 are MNHEY and SMNVEV. Its CDR3 holds 15 amino acids, cysteine through phenylalanine. Of all the DNA, just the CDR3 is kept, 45 bases in frame from base 1. V ends up 5 bases short and J 4 bases short, with an unmatched junction base count of 8.

The V gene is TRBV27 and the J gene is TRBJ1-5; 7 junctional bases match TRBD1. The TCR originated in a human donor in good health. Some clones in this sample may be carry-over from other donors' samples. What was sequenced was PBMCs. The encoded CDR3 is CASSDFGTANQPQHF. The nucleotide sequence is given as TGTGCCAGCAGTGACTTCGGGACAGCGAATCAGCCCCAGCATTTT.